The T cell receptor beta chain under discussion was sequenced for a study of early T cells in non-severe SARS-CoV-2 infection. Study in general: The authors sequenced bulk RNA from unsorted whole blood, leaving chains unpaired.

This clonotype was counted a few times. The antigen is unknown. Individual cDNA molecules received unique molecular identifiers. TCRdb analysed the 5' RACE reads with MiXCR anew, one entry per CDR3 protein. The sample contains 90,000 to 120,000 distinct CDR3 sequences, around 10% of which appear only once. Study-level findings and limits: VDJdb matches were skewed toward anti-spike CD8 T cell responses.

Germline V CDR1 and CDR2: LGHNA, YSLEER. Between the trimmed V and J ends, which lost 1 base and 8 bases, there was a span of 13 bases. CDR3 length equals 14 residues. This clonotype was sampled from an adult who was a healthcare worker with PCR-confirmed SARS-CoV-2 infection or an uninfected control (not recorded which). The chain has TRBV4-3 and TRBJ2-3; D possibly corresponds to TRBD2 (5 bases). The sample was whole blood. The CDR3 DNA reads TGCGCCAGCAGCCAAGTCGCCCTAGAGGGTACGCAGTATTTT. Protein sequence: CASSQVALEGTQYF.